A selection of T cell receptor beta chains follows, all from one sample in a study of cytomegalovirus exposure and HLA in healthy donors. The assay was immunoSEQ multiplex PCR, and TCRdb's table has in-frame clones only and misses some. Of around 300,000 clones listed, 70% to 90% are singletons. The source material was PBMCs. Receptors originate from a man aged 30 to 39 in good health and CMV-seronegative. CDR3s include the opening cysteine and the closing phenylalanine or tryptophan. D genes are given only for firm matches. The size of a clone is reported for some rows only, either as once, few or many, or as a class for expanded clones.

>TRBJ1-4|-|-|TRBV4-3
CASSRDRINEKLFF
TGCGCCAGCAGCCGAGACAGAATAAATGAAAAACTGTTTTTT
>TRBJ2-5|-|once|TRBV15
CATSRRAQETQYF
TGTGCCACCAGCAGGAGGGCACAAGAGACCCAGTACTTC
>TRBJ2-5|-|-|TRBV15
CATSIDPGFEETQYF
TGTGCCACCAGCATTGACCCGGGATTCGAGGAGACCCAGTACTTC
>TRBJ1-1|TRBD1|-|TRBV6-1
CASSEHRGRTEAFF
TGTGCCAGCAGTGAACACAGGGGTCGGACTGAAGCTTTCTTT
>TRBJ2-3|-|-|TRBV5-6
CASSVPFRGSTDTQYF
TGTGCCAGCAGCGTGCCTTTCAGGGGTAGCACAGATACGCAGTATTTT
>TRBJ2-4|TRBD2|-|TRBV7-9
CASSYTSGGANIQYF
TGTGCCAGCAGCTATACTAGCGGGGGGGCCAACATTCAGTACTTC
>TRBJ1-1|-|-|TRBV11-2
CASSLVSGMNTEAFF
TGTGCCAGCAGCTTAGTTTCAGGGATGAACACTGAAGCTTTCTTT
>TRBJ2-2|TRBD1|-|TRBV27
CASSRDRTYTGELFF
TGTGCCAGCAGCCGGGACAGAACTTACACCGGGGAGCTGTTTTTT
>TRBJ2-5|TRBD1|-|TRBV18
CASSEGQKTQYF
TGTGCCAGCTCAGAGGGACAGAAGACCCAGTACTTC
>TRBJ2-7|TRBD2|-|TRBV19
CASSIGGGRNSYEQYF
TGTGCCAGTAGTATAGGCGGGGGACGCAACTCCTACGAGCAGTACTTC
>TRBJ1-2|-|-|TRBV2
CVSLGQLPNYGYTF
TGTGTCAGTCTTGGACAGCTCCCTAACTATGGCTACACCTTC
>TRBJ1-1|-|-|TRBV11-2
CASSLRQAVNTEAFF
TGTGCCAGCAGCCTTCGACAGGCGGTGAACACTGAAGCTTTCTTT
>TRBJ1-1|-|-|TRBV14
CASLPTWNTEAFF
TGTGCCAGCCTACCCACGTGGAACACTGAAGCTTTCTTT
>TRBJ2-3|-|once|TRBV13
CASSIIPAQQGSDTQYF
TGTGCCAGCTCAATTATCCCTGCGCAGCAGGGGTCAGATACGCAGTATTTT
>TRBJ1-2|TRBD1|once|TRBV29-1
CSIHSTGSGYTF
TGCAGCATCCATTCGACAGGGTCTGGCTACACCTTC
>TRBJ2-7|-|-|TRBV7-2
CASSLGAIRDEQYF
TGTGCCAGCAGCTTAGGAGCTATTCGTGACGAGCAGTACTTC
>TRBJ1-1|-|-|TRBV7-9
CASSPTMEEAFF
TGTGCCAGCAGCCCGACCATGGAGGAAGCTTTCTTT
>TRBJ2-5|TRBD2|-|TRBV29-1
CSVGVGGGQGTQYF
TGCAGCGTTGGAGTAGGCGGGGGGCAGGGGACCCAGTACTTC
>TRBJ2-3|-|-|TRBV5-1
CASKWGGTDTQYF
TGCGCCAGCAAGTGGGGGGGCACAGATACGCAGTATTTT
>TRBJ2-3|-|-|TRBV11-2
CASSLLDGPSTDTQYF
TGTGCCAGCAGCTTACTAGACGGTCCTAGCACAGATACGCAGTATTTT
>TRBJ1-2|-|-|TRBV7-2
CASTRGLGKGHGYTF
TGTGCCAGCACTAGGGGATTGGGAAAGGGTCATGGCTACACCTTC
>TRBJ1-3|-|-|TRBV6-1
CASRAHSGGNTIYF
TGTGCCAGCAGGGCCCACAGCGGTGGAAACACCATATATTTT
>TRBJ2-5|TRBD2|once|TRBV7-8
CASSFLYRGYGTSVETQYF
TGTGCCAGCAGCTTCTTGTACAGGGGCTACGGGACTAGCGTCGAGACCCAGTACTTC
>TRBJ1-5|TRBD1|-|TRBV2
CASGLRGQNNQPQHF
TGTGCCAGTGGACTGAGGGGACAGAACAATCAGCCCCAGCATTTT
>TRBJ2-5|-|-|TRBV4-1
CASSQDMWEETQYF
TGCGCCAGCAGCCAAGATATGTGGGAGGAGACCCAGTACTTC
>TRBJ1-1|-|-|TRBV18
CASSPQSGNTEAFF
TGTGCCAGCTCACCACAGTCAGGGAACACTGAAGCTTTCTTT
>TRBJ1-1|-|-|TRBV6-5
CASSYGKMNTEAFF
TGTGCCAGCAGTTACGGCAAAATGAACACTGAAGCTTTCTTT
>TRBJ1-2|TRBD1|-|TRBV18
CASSLTGDRIYGYTF
TGTGCCAGCTCACTGACAGGGGACAGGATCTATGGCTACACCTTC
>TRBJ1-1|-|-|TRBV5-1
CASSPVSGTEAFF
TGCGCCAGCAGCCCCGTGTCGGGCACTGAAGCTTTCTTT
>TRBJ2-7|TRBD1|-|TRBV6-5
CASSGPGTGTYEQYF
TGTGCCAGCAGTGGACCCGGGACAGGGACCTACGAGCAGTACTTC
>TRBJ1-4|TRBD1|-|TRBV2
CASTADRASEKLFF
TGTGCCAGCACCGCGGACAGGGCGAGTGAAAAACTGTTTTTT
>TRBJ1-2|-|-|TRBV19
CASRKTGTYYGYTF
TGTGCCAGTAGGAAGACAGGAACTTACTATGGCTACACCTTC
>TRBJ2-5|-|-|TRBV4-1
CASSRTVPETQYF
TGCGCCAGCAGCAGGACTGTTCCAGAGACCCAGTACTTC
>TRBJ2-2|-|-|TRBV2
CASHRENTGELFF
TGTGCCAGTCACAGGGAAAACACCGGGGAGCTGTTTTTT
>TRBJ2-5|-|-|TRBV5-4
CASSLLARETQYF
TGTGCCAGCAGCTTGTTAGCACGGGAGACCCAGTACTTC
>TRBJ1-2|-|-|TRBV7-2
CASSQAHLPGYGYTF
TGTGCCAGCAGCCAAGCCCATCTCCCTGGCTATGGCTACACCTTC
>TRBJ1-4|-|-|TRBV19
CASSVADSSTNEKLFF
TGTGCCAGTAGTGTTGCGGACAGTTCAACTAATGAAAAACTGTTTTTT
>TRBJ1-6|-|-|TRBV18
CASSRADYNSPLHF
TGTGCCAGCTCACGAGCTGATTATAATTCACCCCTCCACTTT
>TRBJ2-7|-|-|TRBV19
CASSITGRAYEQYF
TGTGCCAGTAGTATCACAGGCCGAGCCTACGAGCAGTACTTC
>TRBJ2-2|-|-|TRBV4-3
CASGRDTPFGELFF
TGCGCCAGCGGACGGGACACCCCCTTCGGGGAGCTGTTTTTT
>TRBJ2-2|-|-|TRBV11-3
CASSRGATNTGELFF
TGTGCCAGCAGCCGGGGGGCCACGAACACCGGGGAGCTGTTTTTT
>TRBJ2-2|TRBD2|-|TRBV9
CASSGTGTRGTGELFF
TGTGCCAGCAGCGGGACCGGGACTAGGGGGACCGGGGAGCTGTTTTTT
>TRBJ1-1|TRBD1|-|TRBV29-1
CSVIKGQIEAFF
TGCAGCGTCATTAAGGGACAGATTGAAGCTTTCTTT
>TRBJ2-3|TRBD2|-|TRBV5-1
CASSSRAGRTDTQYF
TGCGCCAGCAGCTCCCGAGCGGGACGCACAGATACGCAGTATTTT
>TRBJ1-1|-|-|TRBV10-3
CATRDRGNTEAFF
TGTGCCACCAGGGACCGGGGGAACACTGAAGCTTTCTTT
>TRBJ2-1|TRBD1|-|TRBV10-3
CAIHHEGALGNEQFF
TGTGCCATCCATCATGAGGGGGCGCTGGGTAATGAGCAGTTCTTC
>TRBJ2-3|-|-|TRBV5-4
CASSSEAADTQYF
TGTGCCAGCAGCTCTGAGGCGGCAGATACGCAGTATTTT
>TRBJ2-7|-|-|TRBV18
CASSPEGGGPYREQYF
TGTGCCAGCTCACCAGAAGGGGGGGGGCCCTACCGCGAGCAGTACTTC
>TRBJ2-3|TRBD1|-|TRBV18
CASSRQGAGIDTQYF
TGTGCCAGCTCTCGACAGGGGGCAGGCATAGATACGCAGTATTTT
>TRBJ2-6|-|-|TRBV5-4
CASSSRDTGANVLTF
TGTGCCAGCAGCTCACGGGATACTGGGGCCAACGTCCTGACTTTC
>TRBJ2-1|TRBD2|-|TRBV27
CASRLAGDYNEQFF
TGTGCCAGCAGACTAGCGGGGGATTACAATGAGCAGTTCTTC
>TRBJ1-2|-|-|TRBV6-6
CASSTVGNYGYTF
TGTGCCAGCAGTACGGTCGGGAACTATGGCTACACCTTC